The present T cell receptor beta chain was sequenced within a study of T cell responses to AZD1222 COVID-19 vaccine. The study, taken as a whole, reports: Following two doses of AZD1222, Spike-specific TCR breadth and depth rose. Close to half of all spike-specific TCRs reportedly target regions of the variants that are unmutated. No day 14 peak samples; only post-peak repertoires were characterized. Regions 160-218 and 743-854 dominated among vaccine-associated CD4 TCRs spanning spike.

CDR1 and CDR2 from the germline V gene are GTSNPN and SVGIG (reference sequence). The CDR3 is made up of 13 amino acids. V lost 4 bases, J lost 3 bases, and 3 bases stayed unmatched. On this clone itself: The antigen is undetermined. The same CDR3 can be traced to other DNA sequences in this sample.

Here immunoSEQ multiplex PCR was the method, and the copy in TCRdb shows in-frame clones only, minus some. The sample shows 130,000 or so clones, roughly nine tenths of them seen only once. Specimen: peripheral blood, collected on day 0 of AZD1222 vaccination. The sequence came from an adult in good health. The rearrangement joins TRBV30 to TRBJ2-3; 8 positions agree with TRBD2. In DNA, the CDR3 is TGTGCCTGGACTAGCGGGTCTACAGATACGCAGTATTTT. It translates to CAWTSGSTDTQYF.